One sample yielded the 5 T cell receptor beta chains listed below, sequenced in a study of cytomegalovirus exposure and HLA in healthy donors (dated by TCRdb to about 2017). Library method: the immunoSEQ multiplex PCR assay. For the multiplex PCR, a mixture combining 60 forward primers for TCR Vbeta segments and 13 reverse primers for TCR Jbeta segments was used. Held by TCRdb, this immuneACCESS table contains in-frame sequences only and omits some clones. Under half of the omission traces to an unresolved V gene where checked; the cause of the rest is unknown. The sample table on file contains 90,000 to 130,000 clones. Together, the top ten hold around 3.5% of the sample. Sequencing was performed on PBMCs. The source is a man aged 25 to 40 in good health and CMV-seronegative.

The CDR3 sequence is CASHGQRGRVDTQYF. For the CDR3, the DNA is TGTGCCAGTCACGGGCAGAGGGGGCGGGTAGATACGCAGTATTTT. V gene TRBV6-1 combines with J gene TRBJ2-3; 7 bases match TRBD1. CDR1 and CDR2 (germline): MNHNS, SASEGT. The CDR3 has 15 residues. Trimming took 9 bases from V and 5 from J; bases not matched to a gene: 14.

The V and J genes are TRBV5-4 and TRBJ2-3; D is ambiguous. Germline values: CDR1 SGHNT, CDR2 YYREEE (reference sequence). The CDR3 is 14 residues long. With 4 bases removed from V and 2 bases from J, the gap between germline ends came to 11 bases. CDR3 in DNA: TGTGCCAGCAGCCCCGAGGCTTTCACAGATACGCAGTATTTT. It is translated as CASSPEAFTDTQYF. Together with reference TRBV5-4 and TRBJ2-3, the CDR3 gives the full variable domain: ETGVTQSPTHLIKTRGQQVTLRCSSQSGHNTVSWYQQALGQGPQFIFQYYREEENGRGNFPPRFSGLQFPNYSSELNVNALELDDSALYLCASSPEAFTDTQYFGPGTRLTVL.

This rearrangement joins TRBV5-4 to TRBJ1-1, with D possibly TRBD1 on 5 matching bases. There are 15 residues in the CDR3. Trimming pared 4 bases from V and 2 bases from J, leaving 15 bases between. Germline loops: CDR1 SGHNT, CDR2 YYREEE (reference sequence). The CDR3 DNA follows: TGTGCCAGCAGCCGGGGGTCTTACTTAAACACTGAAGCTTTCTTT. Encoded protein: CASSRGSYLNTEAFF.

The genes are TRBV9 and TRBJ2-1, with 7 bases that match TRBD2. The V gene's germline CDR1 is SGDLS and CDR2 YYNGEE. The J segment lost 10 bases and the V segment lost 0 bases, leaving 4 bases of the junction unmatched. The CDR3 is made up of 13 amino acids. The DNA of the CDR3 is TGTGCCAGCAGCGTAGGCGGGGGAACCGAGCAGTTCTTC. It translates to CASSVGGGTEQFF. Drawing the rest from reference TRBV9 and TRBJ2-1, the complete variable domain is DSGVTQTPKHLITATGQRVTLRCSPRSGDLSVYWYQQSLDQGLQFLIQYYNGEERAKGNILERFSAQQFPDLHSELNLSSLELGDSALYFCASSVGGGTEQFFGPGTRLTVL.

This chain connects TRBV9 to TRBJ1-1, with unresolved D. This CDR3 spans 14 amino acids. CDR1 is SGDLS and CDR2 is YYNGEE in the germline V gene. Trimming shortened V by 1 base and J by 0 bases, and 7 bases separated the two germline ends. The CDR3 here is CASSVMGLNTEAFF. Written as DNA, the CDR3 is TGTGCCAGCAGCGTAATGGGCTTGAACACTGAAGCTTTCTTT.